A single sample is the source of the 27 T cell receptor beta chains below, sequenced in a study of cytomegalovirus exposure and HLA in healthy donors. PCR amplification relied on 60 Vbeta primers (plus 13 Jbeta primers). The data were produced by immunoSEQ multiplex PCR, yet TCRdb's version contains in-frame clones alone and is incomplete. Seen here are 190,000 or so clones, 80% observed once, and the top ten hold about 0.64%. Sequencing used PBMCs. The receptors were sampled from a boy aged 5-17 years in good health and CMV-seronegative.

A note on this clone: The junction does not match germline at one end; this may be a read error. J is TRBJ2-2 and V is TRBV30; perhaps TRBD2 as D (6 bases). The length of the CDR3 is 14 residues. The germline V gene has CDR1 GTSNPN and CDR2 SVGIG (reference sequence). The DNA for the CDR3 is TGTGCCTGGCTCCCTGGACTAAACACCGGGGAGCTGGTTTTT. Translated: CAWLPGLNTGELVF.

CDR3 coding DNA: TGTGCCAGCAGCGTAGAGGCGGGCACCTTCCAAGAGACCCAGTACTTC. It translates to CASSVEAGTFQETQYF. The chain couples TRBV9 to TRBJ2-5; TRBD2 might be the D (5 bases). Germline assignment: CDR1 SGDLS and CDR2 YYNGEE. CDR3 size: 16 residues. V was shortened by 0 bases and J by 1 base, with 13 bases between the two germline ends.

This clone was recorded once. This sequence joins TRBV6-5 and TRBJ1-1; D is ambiguous. Germline lookup yields CDR1 MNHEY and CDR2 SVGAGI. Trimming cost V 5 bases and J 4 bases, with 8 bases left between them. The CDR3 extends over 12 amino acids. The CDR3 DNA follows: TGTGCCAGCAGTCTTACCGGCACTGAAGCTTTCTTT. It translates to CASSLTGTEAFF.

This chain uses TRBV30 with TRBJ1-1, with a tentative D call TRBD1 (6 bases). Trimming left V 3 bases short and J 1 base short, with 12 bases between. In germline, CDR1 is GTSNPN, CDR2 SVGIG (reference sequence). The CDR3 has 14 amino acids. CDR3: CAWRGDNQNTEAFF. The CDR3 region has the DNA TGTGCCTGGAGAGGGGACAACCAGAACACTGAAGCTTTCTTT.

This chain joins TRBV7-8 and TRBJ2-1, with D possibly matching TRBD2 (5 bases). The V gene lost 3 bases and the J gene lost 7 bases, with 13 bases spanning the gap. This CDR3 has 14 residues. CDR1 and CDR2 from the germline V gene are SGHVS and FQNEAQ. CDR3 sequence: CASSLREMGNEQFF. CDR3 bases: TGTGCCAGCAGCTTGAGGGAGATGGGGAATGAGCAGTTCTTC.

This sequence joins TRBV11-1 and TRBJ2-1; D perhaps matches TRBD1 (6 bases). Germline V gives CDR1 SGHAT, CDR2 FQDESV (reference sequence). Trimming removed 5 bases from V and 2 bases from J, with 16 bases in between. This CDR3 contains 16 residues. CDR3 sequence: CASSTTPGHPYNEQFF. DNA of the CDR3: TGTGCCAGCAGCACGACACCGGGACATCCCTACAATGAGCAGTTCTTC.

The genes are TRBV30 and TRBJ1-1, with a possible D match to TRBD1 (5 bases). This CDR3 has 14 residues. The V gene lost 4 bases and the J gene lost 1 base, with 13 bases spanning the gap. The germline V gene encodes CDR1 GTSNPN and CDR2 SVGIG (reference sequence). For the CDR3, the DNA is TGTGCCTGGAAGGGACGGGGGGAGAACACTGAAGCTTTCTTT. The encoded protein is CAWKGRGENTEAFF. The variable domain in full, with the rest retrieved from reference TRBV30 and TRBJ1-1, is SQTIHQWPATLVQPVGSPLSLECTVEGTSNPNLYWYRQAAGRGLQLLFYSVGIGQISSEVPQNLSASRPQDRQFILSSKKLLLSDSGFYLCAWKGRGENTEAFFGQGTRLTVV.

This clone was detected once. The V and J genes are TRBV4-3 and TRBJ2-7; D call uncertain. V lost 4 bases, J lost 2 bases, and 15 bases lay in between. Germline V gene lookup returns CDR1 LGHNA and CDR2 YSLEER. The CDR3 is 15 amino acids. In nucleotides, the CDR3 is TGCGCCAGCAGCCTGTCTAACGAATCCCCCTACGAGCAGTACTTC. Translation: CASSLSNESPYEQYF.

V and J are TRBV6-1 and TRBJ1-6, with 12 positions matching TRBD1. V shed 2 bases and J 6 bases; nucleotides not matched to a gene: 2. This CDR3 contains 16 residues. Per germline, CDR1 MNHNS and CDR2 SASEGT. The CDR3 nucleotides read TGTGCCAGCAGTGAATGGGACAGGGGGCGTAATTCACCCCTCCACTTT. Translating gives CASSEWDRGRNSPLHF.

The V and J genes are TRBV6-5 and TRBJ1-5, with D possibly being TRBD1 (6 bases). Looked up from germline, CDR1 is MNHEY and CDR2 is SVGAGI. The germline V and J ends were trimmed by 0 bases and 6 bases, with 12 bases remaining between them. The CDR3 loop spans 15 amino acids. CDR3 loop: CASSYSGGLGQPQHF. Written as DNA, the CDR3 is TGTGCCAGCAGTTACTCCGGGGGGCTTGGTCAGCCCCAGCATTTT.

V usage is TRBV11-2 and J usage is TRBJ2-7; TRBD2 agrees at 11 bases. V lost 8 bases, J lost 3 bases, and 9 bases stayed unmatched. Germline-derived CDR1 and CDR2 are SGHAT and FQNNGV. CDR3 length: 15 residues. The DNA for the CDR3 is TGTGCCAGCCTAGTAGGGACTAGCGGATACTACGAGCAGTACTTC. This sequence encodes CASLVGTSGYYEQYF. Together with reference TRBV11-2 and TRBJ2-7, the CDR3 gives the full variable domain: EAGVAQSPRYKIIEKRQSVAFWCNPISGHATLYWYQQILGQGPKLLIQFQNNGVVDDSQLPKDRFSAERLKGVDSTLKIQPAKLEDSAVYLCASLVGTSGYYEQYFGPGTRLTVT.

CDR3 sequence (DNA): TGTGCCAGCAGTGGAATAGCGGATACCTCCTACGAGCAGTACTTC. Amino acids: CASSGIADTSYEQYF. This chain connects TRBV6-1 to TRBJ2-7; TRBD2 is a possible D gene (6 bases). The germline V and J ends were trimmed by 4 bases and 0 bases, with 13 bases remaining between them. CDR1 and CDR2 from the germline V gene are MNHNS and SASEGT. The CDR3 sequence is 15 residues long.

This clone was seen only a few times. V gene TRBV7-8 combines with J gene TRBJ2-5; TRBD2 aligns across 11 bases. Germline values: CDR1 SGHVS, CDR2 FQNEAQ. J was trimmed by 5 bases and V by 0 bases; bases with no gene match: 8. The CDR3 loop spans 17 amino acids. Here the CDR3 DNA reads TGTGCCAGCAGCTTAGCGGGGGTAGCGGGGGGGCTGGAGACCCAGTACTTC. Its protein product is CASSLAGVAGGLETQYF.

The chain joins TRBV9 to TRBJ1-1; possible D gene TRBD1, 5 bases. Trimming shortened V by 0 bases and J by 5 bases, and 14 bases separated the two germline ends. This CDR3 has 15 residues. CDR1 SGDLS and CDR2 YYNGEE come from the germline V gene. CDR3 protein: CASSVGGGSWTEAFF. Written as DNA, the CDR3 is TGTGCCAGCAGCGTAGGGGGGGGGAGTTGGACTGAAGCTTTCTTT.

This chain connects TRBV2 to TRBJ1-1; D is uncertain. In germline, CDR1 is SNHLY, CDR2 FYNNEI. The CDR3 totals 15 residues. Deletions cut 1 base from V and 4 bases from J, with 13 bases between. The CDR3 coding sequence is TGTGCCAGCAGTGAAGTTATGGGAGGAACCACTGAAGCTTTCTTT. It translates to CASSEVMGGTTEAFF.

The rearrangement joins TRBV29-1 to TRBJ2-5; 13 bases match TRBD2. The CDR3 spans 17 residues. Looked up from germline, CDR1 is SQVTM and CDR2 is ANQGSEA. V was clipped by 7 bases and J by 4 bases; unmatched bases: 15. The CDR3 coding sequence is TGCAGCGCCTGGACTAGCGGGAGTAACAGCTATGGAGAGACCCAGTACTTC. Its protein product is CSAWTSGSNSYGETQYF. Complete variable domain (other parts from reference TRBV29-1 and TRBJ2-5): SAVISQKPSRDICQRGTSLTIQCQVDSQVTMMFWYRQQPGQSLTLIATANQGSEATYESGFVIDKFPISRPNLTFSTLTVSNMSPEDSSIYLCSAWTSGSNSYGETQYFGPGTRLLVL.

Concerning this clone itself: This CDR3 is missing its conserved last phenylalanine or tryptophan, likely due to a read error. The genes are TRBV7-6 and TRBJ2-3, with D tentatively TRBD2 (6 bases). The ends were cut back, 0 bases at V and 4 bases at J, with 8 bases in the middle. The CDR3 extends over 14 amino acids. From germline, CDR1 is SGHVS and CDR2 FNYEAQ. This CDR3 reads CASSLAAGSDTQYL. CDR3 coding DNA: TGTGCCAGCAGCTTAGCAGCGGGCTCAGATACGCAGTATCTT.

The genes are TRBV7-6 and TRBJ2-7; D is unclear. Trimming took off 2 bases at V and 1 base at J, with 6 bases between the two ends. The length of the CDR3 is 13 residues. In germline, CDR1 is SGHVS, CDR2 FNYEAQ. In DNA, the CDR3 is TGTGCCAGCAGCTTAACTAAATCCTACGAGCAGTACTTC. Translated: CASSLTKSYEQYF. The full variable domain, completed using reference TRBV7-6 and TRBJ2-7, is GAGVSQSPRYKVTKRGQDVALRCDPISGHVSLYWYRQALGQGPEFLTYFNYEAQQDKSGLPNDRFSAERPEGSISTLTIQRTEQRDSAMYRCASSLTKSYEQYFGPGTRLTVT.

J is TRBJ2-7 and V is TRBV11-2, with 8 nucleotides matching TRBD1. The junction had 7 bases not matched to a gene; V was cut back by 3 bases and J by 12 bases. The CDR3 has 12 residues. Germline CDR1 is SGHAT and CDR2 is FQNNGV. Here the CDR3 DNA reads TGTGCCAGCAGCTTTTCCCGACAGGGGACGTACTTC. Translation: CASSFSRQGTYF.

The chain recombines TRBV5-4 with TRBJ1-1; 11 bases fit TRBD1. From germline, CDR1 is SGHNT and CDR2 YYREEE (reference sequence). With 4 bases clipped from V and 2 bases from J, the junction kept 4 bases outside the gene matches. This CDR3 spans 15 amino acids. The CDR3 sequence is CASSPGQGANTEAFF. The CDR3 region has the DNA TGTGCCAGCAGCCCTGGACAGGGGGCTAACACTGAAGCTTTCTTT.

The V and J genes are TRBV9 and TRBJ2-7; 12 bases line up with TRBD2. The CDR3 covers 19 residues. After removal of 4 bases from V and 6 bases from J, the junction contained 20 bases not matched to a gene. The V gene's germline CDR1 is SGDLS and CDR2 YYNGEE. Written as DNA, the CDR3 is TGTGCCAGCAGCCCTAGACTAGCGGGAGCGGGGAGGGCTCCAGCCGAGCAGTACTTC. The encoded protein is CASSPRLAGAGRAPAEQYF.

The rearrangement joins TRBV5-4 to TRBJ1-4, with D unclear. This CDR3 spans 16 amino acids. The V end lost 4 bases, the J end lost 4 bases, and 17 bases lay between the germline ends. Germline-derived CDR1 and CDR2 are SGHNT and YYREEE (reference sequence). As DNA, the CDR3 is TGTGCCAGCAGCGACCTACCGGGGTTTGGTAATGAAAAACTGTTTTTT. The encoded protein is CASSDLPGFGNEKLFF. Full variable domain (missing parts from reference TRBV5-4 and TRBJ1-4): ETGVTQSPTHLIKTRGQQVTLRCSSQSGHNTVSWYQQALGQGPQFIFQYYREEENGRGNFPPRFSGLQFPNYSSELNVNALELDDSALYLCASSDLPGFGNEKLFFGSGTQLSVL.

This chain links TRBV7-9 with TRBJ1-2, with D perhaps TRBD1 (5 bases). The CDR3 runs 16 residues. Between the trimmed V and J ends, which lost 4 bases and 5 bases, there was a span of 20 bases. Germline CDR1 and CDR2: SEHNR and FQNEAQ (reference sequence). The CDR3 DNA reads TGTGCCAGCAGCTACCCGACCAAAACAGGAATTTATGGCTACACCTTC. Amino acids: CASSYPTKTGIYGYTF.

CDR3 residues: CASSQVQYGYTF. The CDR3 DNA follows: TGTGCCAGCAGCCAAGTACAGTATGGCTACACCTTC. The genes are TRBV14 and TRBJ1-2; no clear D. V was clipped by 1 base and J by 5 bases, with 5 bases between them. CDR3 length: 12 amino acids. Germline CDR1 and CDR2: SGHDN and FVKESK.

The chain links TRBV11-3 to TRBJ2-1, with a possible D match to TRBD2 (5 bases). V gave up 5 bases and J gave up 0 bases, with 11 bases separating them. CDR3 length equals 15 residues. The germline V gene has CDR1 SGHNT and CDR2 YENEEA. As DNA, the CDR3 is TGTGCCAGCAGCCTGGGAGAGGCCTCCTACAATGAGCAGTTCTTC. Amino acids: CASSLGEASYNEQFF.

The J gene is TRBJ2-5, the V gene TRBV6-5; TRBD2 matches 10 bases. CDR3 length equals 15 residues. V dropped 2 bases and J dropped 5; count of bases not matched to a gene: 5. Germline V gene sequence: CDR1 MNHEY, CDR2 SVGAGI. CDR3 loop: CASSYTAGGRETQYF. The DNA of the CDR3 is TGTGCCAGCAGTTACACAGCGGGGGGGCGGGAGACCCAGTACTTC.

The chain recombines TRBV5-8 with TRBJ1-6, with TRBD1 identical over 9 bases. The CDR3 loop spans 15 amino acids. Germline CDR1 is SGHTS and CDR2 is YDEGEE. J gave up 2 bases and V 9 bases, and 6 bases lay outside the gene matches. The CDR3 reads CATPGQGPYNSPLHF. Written as DNA, the CDR3 is TGTGCCACCCCGGGACAGGGCCCCTATAATTCACCCCTCCACTTT. Looking up the rest from reference TRBV5-8 and TRBJ1-6 gives the full variable domain: EAGVTQSPTHLIKTRGQQATLRCSPISGHTSVYWYQQALGLGLQFLLWYDEGEERNRGNFPPRFSGRQFPNYSSELNVNALELEDSALYLCATPGQGPYNSPLHFGNGTRLTVT.